The TCR beta chain under discussion was sequenced for a study of T cell responses to AZD1222 COVID-19 vaccine. Trimming cost V 8 bases and J 3 bases; bases outside gene matches: 5. Germline values: CDR1 PRHDT, CDR2 FYEKMQ (reference sequence). This CDR3 has 13 amino acids. A note on this clone: Its cognate antigen is unknown.

Whole-study findings and limits: With two AZD1222 doses given, Spike-specific TCR breadth and depth both rose. Sampling captured repertoires only after the peak T cell response. Donor demographics were predominantly white British with a female majority; clonal diversity may be underestimated.

The data were produced by immunoSEQ multiplex PCR, yet TCRdb's version contains in-frame clones alone and is incomplete. Among some 100,000 clones listed, roughly 91% were seen once. This TCR was sampled from an adult in good health. The sequencing here drew on peripheral blood, taken on day 0 of AZD1222 vaccination. This chain connects TRBV13 to TRBJ2-7; 9 bases are a match to TRBD2. CDR3 DNA sequence: TGTGCCAGCGGACTAGCGCCTAACTACGAGCAGTACTTC. It codes for CASGLAPNYEQYF. The variable domain in full, completed from reference TRBV13 and TRBJ2-7, reads AAGVIQSPRHLIKEKRETATLKCYPIPRHDTVYWYQQGPGQDPQFLISFYEKMQSDKGSIPDRFSAQQFSDYHSELNMSSLELGDSALYFCASGLAPNYEQYFGPGTRLTVT.